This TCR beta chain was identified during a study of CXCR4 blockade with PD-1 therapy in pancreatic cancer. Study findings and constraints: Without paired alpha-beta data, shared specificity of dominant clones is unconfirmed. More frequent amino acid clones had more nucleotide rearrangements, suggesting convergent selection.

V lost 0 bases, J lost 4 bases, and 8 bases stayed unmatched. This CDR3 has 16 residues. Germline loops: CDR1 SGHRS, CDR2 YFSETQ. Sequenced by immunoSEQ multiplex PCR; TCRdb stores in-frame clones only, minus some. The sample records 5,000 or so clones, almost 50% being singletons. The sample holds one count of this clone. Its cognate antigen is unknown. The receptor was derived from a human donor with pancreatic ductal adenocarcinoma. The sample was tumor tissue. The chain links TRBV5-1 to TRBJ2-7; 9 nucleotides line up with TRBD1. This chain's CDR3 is CASSLVGGQGVYEQYF. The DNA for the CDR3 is TGCGCCAGCAGCTTGGTAGGGGGACAGGGAGTTTACGAGCAGTACTTC.